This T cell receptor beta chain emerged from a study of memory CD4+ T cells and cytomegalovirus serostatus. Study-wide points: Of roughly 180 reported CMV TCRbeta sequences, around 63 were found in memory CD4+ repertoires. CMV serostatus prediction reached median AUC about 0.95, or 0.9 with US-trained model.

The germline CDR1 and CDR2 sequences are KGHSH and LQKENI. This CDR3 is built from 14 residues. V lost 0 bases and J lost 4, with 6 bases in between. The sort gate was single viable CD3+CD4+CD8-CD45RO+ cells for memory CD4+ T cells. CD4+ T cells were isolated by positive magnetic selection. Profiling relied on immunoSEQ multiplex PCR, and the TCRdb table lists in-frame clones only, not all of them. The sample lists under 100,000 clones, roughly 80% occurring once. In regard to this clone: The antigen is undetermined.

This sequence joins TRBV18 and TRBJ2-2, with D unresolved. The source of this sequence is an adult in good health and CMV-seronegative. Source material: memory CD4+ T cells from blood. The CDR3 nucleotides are TGTGCCAGCTCACCACCGGTTTCCACCGGGGAGCTGTTTTTT. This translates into CASSPPVSTGELFF.